This TCR beta chain was captured by sequencing in a study of cytomegalovirus exposure and HLA in healthy donors. Study observations and caveats: Later analysis associated a missense DCLRE1C variant with TCR beta V- and J-gene trimming. Later on, analysis showed that most CMV-associated TCR beta chains appeared to be HLA-restricted. With DRB1 most and HLA-C fewest, TCR association rates differed between HLA loci in a later analysis.

As to this clone: Its target is unknown.

The germline V gene encodes CDR1 MNHEY and CDR2 SMNVEV (reference sequence). V shed 8 bases and J 3 bases; nucleotides not matched to a gene: 8. The CDR3 totals 14 residues. Primers for the PCR totalled 60 Vbeta and 13 Jbeta. Clones were read by immunoSEQ multiplex PCR, and TCRdb kept only the in-frame ones, dropping some. This sample has about 150,000 clones, with approximately 74% found just once. The TCR sequence derives from a man aged 25 to 40 in good health and CMV-seronegative. The V call is TRBV27, the J call TRBJ2-7; 9 nucleotides match TRBD1. Sequenced material: PBMCs. This CDR3 reads CASGGPGQGYEQYF. CDR3 bases: TGTGCCAGCGGAGGGCCGGGACAGGGCTACGAGCAGTACTTC.